This T cell receptor (beta chain) derives from a study of cytomegalovirus exposure and HLA in healthy donors. Study-wide findings and caveats: In vitro testing confirmed a few CMV-associated chains as specific for CMV antigens. Productive status was seen about 90% or about 30% of the time for most TCR beta V segments in an earlier analysis.

The study ran its PCR with 60 Vbeta and 13 Jbeta primers. Sequenced by immunoSEQ multiplex PCR; TCRdb stores in-frame clones only, minus some. The sample has 100,000 or so clones, over 70% seen once. Comments on this clone: Its antigen is unidentified.

Source material: PBMCs. The source is a middle-aged man in good health and CMV-seronegative.

The CDR3 DNA reads as TGTGCCAGCAGCTTAGGGGACTCCAGGGATACGCAGTATTTT. Translation gives CASSLGDSRDTQYF. J is TRBJ2-3 and V is TRBV11-1; TRBD2 might be the D (6 bases). This CDR3 region has 14 residues. Trimming stripped 1 base from V and 6 bases from J, with 11 bases between. CDR1 is SGHAT, CDR2 FQDESV, per germline (reference sequence).